This TCR beta chain was found in a study of cytomegalovirus exposure and HLA in healthy donors. Study-level results: HLA alleles were associated with around 17,000 TCR beta sequences in a later analysis at 0.05 false discovery rate. Reportedly, TCR beta sequences accurately predicted HLA-A and HLA-B alleles in most subjects.

This CDR3 region has 15 residues. V was clipped by 3 bases and J by 7 bases; unmatched bases: 5. Germline V gene lookup returns CDR1 KGHSH and CDR2 LQKENI. A multiplex PCR was run with 60 Vbeta primers and 13 Jbeta primers. The assay was immunoSEQ multiplex PCR, and TCRdb's table has in-frame clones only and misses some. Of approximately 170,000 clones in the sample, 75% to 90% were seen once. Note on this clone: The antigen is unknown.

The chain couples TRBV18 to TRBJ2-3, with 12 bases identical to TRBD1. This TCR was sampled from a man aged 50 to 59 in good health and CMV-seropositive. The source material was PBMCs. This chain's CDR3 is CASSPPGQGANTQYF. CDR3 nucleotide sequence: TGTGCCAGCTCACCGCCGGGACAGGGGGCAAATACGCAGTATTTT.